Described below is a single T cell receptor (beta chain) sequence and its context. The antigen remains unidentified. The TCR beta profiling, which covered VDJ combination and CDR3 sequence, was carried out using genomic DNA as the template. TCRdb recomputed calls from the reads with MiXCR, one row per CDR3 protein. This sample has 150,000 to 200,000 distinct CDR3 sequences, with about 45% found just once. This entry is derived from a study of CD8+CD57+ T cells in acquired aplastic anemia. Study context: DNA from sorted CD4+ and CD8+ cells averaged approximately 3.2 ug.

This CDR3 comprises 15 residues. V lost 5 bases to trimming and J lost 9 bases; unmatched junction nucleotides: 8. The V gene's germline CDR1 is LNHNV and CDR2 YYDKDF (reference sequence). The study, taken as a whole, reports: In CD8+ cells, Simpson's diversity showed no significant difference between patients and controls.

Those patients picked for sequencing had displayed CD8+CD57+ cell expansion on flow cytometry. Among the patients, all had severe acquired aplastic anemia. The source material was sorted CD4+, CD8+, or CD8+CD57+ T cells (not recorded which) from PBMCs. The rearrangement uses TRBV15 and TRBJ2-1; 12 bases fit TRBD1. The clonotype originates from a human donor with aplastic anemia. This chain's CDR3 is CATSVEGQGASEQFF. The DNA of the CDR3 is TGTGCCACCAGCGTCGAGGGACAGGGGGCAAGTGAGCAGTTCTTC. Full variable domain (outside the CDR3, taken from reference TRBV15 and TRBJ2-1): DAMVIQNPRYQVTQFGKPVTLSCSQTLNHNVMYWYQQKSSQAPKLLFHYYDKDFNNEADTPDNFQSRRPNTSFCFLDIRSPGLGDTAMYLCATSVEGQGASEQFFGPGTRLTVL.